Only a few counts were recorded for the clone carrying this T cell receptor beta chain. Its target is unknown. The CDR3 runs 17 residues. V was cut by 1 base and J by 0 bases, with 16 bases left in between. The germline gives CDR1 DFQATT, CDR2 SNEGSKA (reference sequence). This record comes from a study of T cells in Graves' hyperthyroidism and ophthalmopathy. On the study more broadly: Before any treatment, at initial diagnosis, peripheral blood was collected. Whole-study findings and limits: Ophthalmopathy was distinguished from stable hyperthyroidism by 13 V-J signatures.

Graves' hyperthyroidism was deemed stable absent ophthalmopathy progression within 18 months. There were TCR beta CDR3 regions amplified from RNA transcripts. TCR CDR3 underwent first-round RT-PCR with the HTBI primer set. TCRdb reanalysed the multiplex PCR reads using MiXCR and keeps one entry per CDR3 protein. Of hundreds of thousands of distinct CDR3 sequences listed, about 14% are singletons. The rearrangement uses TRBV20-1 and TRBJ2-1; D possibly corresponds to TRBD1 (6 bases). This clonotype was obtained from a woman in her thirties or forties with Graves' hyperthyroidism. The specimen sequenced was blood. The DNA of the CDR3 is TGCAGTGCTAGAGTCGCGGGTACAGGGAGCTCCTACAATGAGCAGTTCTTC. As protein: CSARVAGTGSSYNEQFF.